One and the same sample provided the 28 T cell receptor beta chains below, sequenced in a study of T cell repertoires in cytomegalovirus infection. MiXCR, applied by TCRdb to the reads, yields one record per CDR3 protein. The data hold over 150,000 distinct CDR3 sequences, with 15% to 20% observed a single time. The sequencing sample was made of PBMCs. The receptor set was obtained from a human donor in good health (CMV status not recorded). Some clones in this sample may be carry-over from other donors' samples.

This clonotype was detected a few times. This chain joins TRBV12-3 or TRBV12-4 and TRBJ1-5; possibly TRBD1 for D (5 bases). CDR3 length: 15 amino acids. V lost 3 bases and J 3 bases, leaving 12 bases between the germline ends. The CDR3, as DNA: TGTGCCAGCAGTTTGAGCCCAGGGATCAATCAGCCCCAGCATTTT. Translated: CASSLSPGINQPQHF.

This clonotype was detected ten times or more. The V and J genes are TRBV7-2 and TRBJ2-2; D might be TRBD2 (7 bases). Germline V gene lookup returns CDR1 SGHTA and CDR2 FQGNSA. CDR3 length equals 17 residues. V was pared by 1 base and J by 0 bases, with 12 bases between. Here the CDR3 reads CASSLGGGGANTGELFF. The CDR3 region has the DNA TGTGCCAGCAGCTTAGGGGGGGGCGGGGCGAACACCGGGGAGCTGTTTTTT.

This clonotype was picked up many times. The CDR3 spells CASSTGGRDIQYF. DNA for the CDR3: TGTGCCAGCAGCACCGGGGGGAGGGACATTCAGTACTTC. This chain joins TRBV7-2 and TRBJ2-4; 7 nucleotides agree with TRBD2. J was trimmed by 8 bases and V by 5 bases; bases with no gene match: 6. The germline gives CDR1 SGHTA, CDR2 FQGNSA. CDR3 length equals 13 residues.

A few counts support this clonotype. The chain combines TRBV7-9 with TRBJ2-6; a possible D gene is TRBD1 (6 bases). The V gene's germline CDR1 is SEHNR and CDR2 FQNEAQ (reference sequence). Trimming cost V 6 bases and J 2 bases, with 11 bases left between them. The CDR3 is made up of 15 amino acids. CDR3 nucleotide sequence: TGTGCCAGCAGAGCAACAGGGACTGGGGCCAACGTCCTGACTTTC. Its translation: CASRATGTGANVLTF.

About this clonotype: A single base separates this from a much larger clone, so it may be a read error. The V gene is TRBV6-8, the J gene TRBJ2-3; TRBD2 might be the D (6 bases). CDR3 length: 13 residues. From germline, CDR1 is MNHGY and CDR2 SAAAGT. Trimming stripped 6 bases from V and 5 bases from J, with 12 bases between. CDR3 sequence reads: CASRTPSVDTQYF. The CDR3 nucleotides are TGTGCCAGCAGAACCCCTAGCGTAGATACGCAGTATTTT.

This clonotype has at least ten counts. This rearrangement joins TRBV28 to TRBJ1-5; D gene uncertain. The CDR3 consists of 12 residues. Trimming took 5 bases from V and 4 from J, leaving 6 bases between them. Germline CDR1 and CDR2: MDHEN and SYDVKM. CDR3 loop: CASSLLNQPQHF. In DNA, the CDR3 is TGTGCCAGCAGTCTCCTTAATCAGCCCCAGCATTTT. The whole variable domain, remainder taken from reference TRBV28 and TRBJ1-5, is DVKVTQSSRYLVKRTGEKVFLECVQDMDHENMFWYRQDPGLGLRLIYFSYDVKMKEKGDIPEGYSVSREKKERFSLILESASTNQTSMYLCASSLLNQPQHFGDGTRLSIL.

This CDR3 is CASSHLAGGRTDTQYF. The CDR3 coding sequence is TGTGCCAGCTCACACCTAGCGGGAGGACGAACAGATACGCAGTATTTT. V is TRBV6-1 and J is TRBJ2-3, with 11 bases fitting TRBD2. Per the germline V gene, CDR1 is MNHNS and CDR2 is SASEGT. Germline trimming cut 8 bases from V and 3 bases from J; bases unmatched to any gene: 10. CDR3 length: 16 residues.

This clonotype was observed many times. The chain is built from TRBV11-1 and TRBJ1-1, with D perhaps matching TRBD1 (6 bases). V was shortened by 5 bases and J by 0 bases, with 16 bases between the two germline ends. The CDR3 has 16 amino acids. Germline V lookup: CDR1 SGHAT, CDR2 FQDESV (reference sequence). The CDR3 region is CASSPEVTGLNTEAFF. The CDR3 DNA follows: TGTGCCAGCAGCCCCGAGGTAACAGGGCTGAACACTGAAGCTTTCTTT. Full variable domain (remainder filled in from reference TRBV11-1 and TRBJ1-1): EAEVAQSPRYKITEKSQAVAFWCDPISGHATLYWYRQILGQGPELLVQFQDESVVDDSQLPKDRFSAERLKGVDSTLKIQPAELGDSAMYLCASSPEVTGLNTEAFFGQGTRLTVV.

This clonotype turned up a few times. The CDR3 loop is CAGGTGYYEQYF. The DNA of the CDR3 is TGTGCCGGAGGGACAGGGTACTACGAGCAGTACTTC. The V gene is TRBV6-2 or TRBV6-3, the J gene TRBJ2-7; 9 bases are a match to TRBD1. V lost 11 bases and J lost 3; bases outside the gene matches: 5. The germline V gene encodes CDR1 MNHEY and CDR2 SVGEGT. CDR3 length equals 12 residues.

In this sample, this clonotype turned up a few times. This chain links TRBV7-9 with TRBJ2-5, with a possible D match to TRBD2 (6 bases). The CDR3 runs 15 residues. Trimming pared 1 base from V and 3 bases from J, leaving 12 bases between. Germline V gene data show CDR1 as SEHNR and CDR2 as FQNEAQ (reference sequence). The DNA for the CDR3 is TGTGCCAGCAGCTTAGGCGGGCGGGGCGAAGAGACCCAGTACTTC. Encoded protein: CASSLGGRGEETQYF.

This clonotype was detected only a few times. The chain uses TRBV11-2 and TRBJ2-2, with a possible D match to TRBD1 (5 bases). The germline CDR1 and CDR2 sequences are SGHAT and FQNNGV. The V end lost 5 bases, the J end lost 2 bases, and 9 bases lay between the germline ends. This CDR3 is built from 14 residues. CDR3 sequence: CASSQDINTGELFF. In nucleotides, the CDR3 is TGTGCCAGCAGCCAGGACATAAACACCGGGGAGCTGTTTTTT.

V and J are TRBV6-5 and TRBJ2-5, with D perhaps matching TRBD2 (5 bases). Germline V gene sequence: CDR1 MNHEY, CDR2 SVGAGI. The CDR3 runs to 15 residues. V was clipped by 2 bases and J by 5 bases, with 15 bases between them. CDR3 coding DNA: TGTGCCAGCAGTTACACGAGGGATCTAGGGGAGACCCAGTACTTC. Translation gives CASSYTRDLGETQYF.

In this sample, this clonotype turned up a few times. The genes are TRBV19 and TRBJ1-1; D call uncertain. V was trimmed by 6 bases and J by 1 base, leaving 9 bases between them. Germline V lookup: CDR1 LNHDA, CDR2 SQIVND (reference sequence). The CDR3 is 13 residues long. The DNA of the CDR3 is TGTGCCAGTAGCGTGACGGAGAACACTGAAGCTTTCTTT. This translates into CASSVTENTEAFF.

The chain recombines TRBV12-3 or TRBV12-4 with TRBJ2-5; 11 bases fit TRBD1. There are 16 residues in the CDR3. The V gene end was trimmed by 5 bases and the J gene end by 4 bases; junction bases not matched to a gene: 9. CDR3 amino acids: CASSAKIGTGGETQYF. The CDR3 bases are TGTGCCAGCAGTGCCAAGATCGGGACAGGGGGAGAGACCCAGTACTTC.

The rearrangement links TRBV5-5 to TRBJ2-1; D is unresolved. With 0 bases removed from V and 7 bases from J, the gap between germline ends came to 14 bases. The length of the CDR3 is 15 residues. Germline loops: CDR1 SGHKS, CDR2 YYEKEE (reference sequence). The DNA of the CDR3 is TGTGCCAGCAGCTTGGAAGGCTACCAAGGAAATGAGCAGTTCTTC. It translates to CASSLEGYQGNEQFF.

V and J are TRBV25-1 and TRBJ2-7; weak D call: TRBD2 (5 bases). The germline V and J ends were trimmed by 4 bases and 2 bases, with 9 bases remaining between them. The CDR3 consists of 13 residues. Germline-derived CDR1 and CDR2 are MGHDK and SYGVNS. The CDR3 region has the DNA TGTGCCAGCAGTGTAGGACTTCCCTACGAGCAGTACTTC. Protein product: CASSVGLPYEQYF.

A few counts support this clonotype. The V gene is TRBV27, the J gene TRBJ1-1; no firm D call. CDR3 length: 13 residues. Trimming removed 2 bases from V and 1 base from J, with 5 bases in between. Germline V gene data show CDR1 as MNHEY and CDR2 as SMNVEV (reference sequence). CDR3 loop: CASSLAANTEAFF. Written as DNA, the CDR3 is TGTGCCAGCAGTTTAGCAGCGAACACTGAAGCTTTCTTT.

This clonotype has a count of ten or more. This sequence joins TRBV7-6 and TRBJ2-3, with 10 bases lining up with TRBD2. Germline-derived CDR1 and CDR2 are SGHVS and FNYEAQ. V shed 1 base and J 4 bases; nucleotides not matched to a gene: 2. The CDR3 contains 15 residues. The CDR3 nucleotides are TGTGCCAGCAGCTTAGGACTAGCGGGCCCAGATACGCAGTATTTT. This sequence encodes CASSLGLAGPDTQYF.

In this sample, this clonotype turned up many times. V usage is TRBV6-1 and J usage is TRBJ1-5; TRBD1 matches 7 bases. The V and J ends lost 8 bases and 3 bases, in that order; junction bases with no gene match: 10. The CDR3 runs 15 residues. Germline V lookup: CDR1 MNHNS, CDR2 SASEGT. The CDR3 region is CASGQEKSVNQPQHF. In DNA, the CDR3 is TGTGCCAGCGGACAGGAGAAGAGCGTCAATCAGCCCCAGCATTTT.

This clonotype was counted only a few times. The chain joins TRBV19 to TRBJ2-7, with D perhaps TRBD1 or TRBD2 (5 bases each). CDR3 length: 16 residues. V was pared by 3 bases and J by 3 bases, with 18 bases between. The germline V gene encodes CDR1 LNHDA and CDR2 SQIVND (reference sequence). The CDR3 spells CASSIPGRLELYEQYF. The CDR3 DNA reads as TGTGCCAGTAGTATTCCGGGACGGCTAGAACTCTACGAGCAGTACTTC.

This clonotype was counted at least ten times. The V call is TRBV7-9, the J call TRBJ2-1; D possibly matches TRBD1 or TRBD2 (5 bases each). The CDR3 contains 11 residues. CDR1 is SEHNR and CDR2 is FQNEAQ in the germline V gene (reference sequence). Trimming stripped 7 bases from V and 8 bases from J, with 9 bases between. The CDR3 here is CASMGEYEQFF. In DNA, the CDR3 is TGTGCCAGCATGGGGGAGTATGAGCAGTTCTTC.

This clonotype was detected many times. V is TRBV7-2 and J is TRBJ2-3; 7 nucleotides line up with TRBD2. The CDR3 length is 15 residues. J lost 6 bases, V lost 5 bases, and 11 bases had no gene match. From germline, CDR1 is SGHTA and CDR2 FQGNSA. For the CDR3, the DNA is TGTGCCAGCAGCCCACGGCGACTAGCTGGGGATACGCAGTATTTT. Encoded protein: CASSPRRLAGDTQYF.

There are a few counts of this clonotype. This rearrangement joins TRBV6-6 to TRBJ1-4, with unresolved D. The CDR3 length is 14 residues. Germline CDR1 reads MNHNY; CDR2 reads SVGAGI (reference sequence). Trimming shortened V by 7 bases and J by 7 bases, and 16 bases separated the two germline ends. For the CDR3, the DNA is TGTGCCAGCATTAGACGTTTGGCGGGTGAAAAACTGTTTTTT. Translating gives CASIRRLAGEKLFF.

Only a few counts were recorded for this clonotype. The CDR3, as DNA: TGTGCCAGCAGTGAATGGGCGACACGACGGCAAGCTAACTATGGCTACACCTTC. This codes for CASSEWATRRQANYGYTF. The chain couples TRBV6-1 to TRBJ1-2; D is undetermined. Per the germline V gene, CDR1 is MNHNS and CDR2 is SASEGT. The CDR3 spans 18 residues. Trimming took off 2 bases at V and 0 bases at J, with 19 bases between the two ends.

This clonotype was picked up one time. The chain employs TRBV29-1 and TRBJ2-7; TRBD2 might be the D (5 bases). Germline CDR1 and CDR2: SQVTM and ANQGSEA. The CDR3 covers 12 residues. V lost 1 base to trimming and J lost 4 bases, with 8 bases between them. The DNA for the CDR3 is TGCAGCGTTGAAGTGTCGGGGTACGAGCAGTACTTC. As protein: CSVEVSGYEQYF.

V is TRBV7-4 and J is TRBJ1-2; D uncertain. The CDR3 covers 15 residues. Germline V CDR1 and CDR2: SGHVT, SQSDAQ. V dropped 1 base and J dropped 0 bases, with 9 bases sitting between them. The CDR3 nucleotides are TGTGCCAGCAGCTTAGTTCAGGCTTCTAACTATGGCTACACCTTC. Protein sequence: CASSLVQASNYGYTF.

The chain has TRBV19 and TRBJ1-5; no clear D. Germline CDR1 LNHDA, CDR2 SQIVND (reference sequence). The length of the CDR3 is 14 residues. The ends were cut back, 6 bases at V and 7 bases at J, with 16 bases in the middle. The CDR3 is CASRLVELGQPQHF. In DNA form, the CDR3 reads TGTGCCAGTAGGCTCGTTGAACTGGGGCAGCCCCAGCATTTT.

In its sample, this clonotype was seen a few times. The V gene is TRBV29-1, the J gene TRBJ2-1; 7 nucleotides line up with TRBD1. Trimming took 7 bases from V and 3 from J; bases not matched to a gene: 9. Germline CDR1 SQVTM, CDR2 ANQGSEA. This CDR3 is built from 14 residues. This CDR3 reads CSGNRGWVYNEQFF. The CDR3 region has the DNA TGCAGCGGGAACAGGGGTTGGGTCTACAATGAGCAGTTCTTC.